The rows below give T cell receptor beta chains drawn from one sample of a study of somatic mutations in cytotoxic T cells in rheumatoid arthritis. Some clones are missing from TCRdb's copy, which holds only in-frame ones; the method was immunoSEQ multiplex PCR. This table has 10,000 to 15,000 clones, just under 80% appearing once. The specimen sequenced was CD8+ T cells sorted from blood. These receptors were collected from an adult with rheumatoid arthritis. Both conserved end residues are part of each CDR3. The order of the fields is clone size, D gene, V gene, J gene, CDR3 protein, CDR3 DNA. A D gene is named only where the DNA matches it firmly. Clone sizes are given selectively: once, few, many, or a class where the clone is expanded.

-	-	TRBV19	TRBJ2-1	CASSPLSSSYNEQFF	TGTGCCAGTAGTCCTTTATCGAGCTCCTACAATGAGCAGTTCTTC
-	-	TRBV7-3	TRBJ1-2	CASSLNRVYGYTF	TGTGCCAGCAGCTTAAACAGGGTTTATGGCTACACCTTC
-	-	TRBV9	TRBJ1-4	CASSEGRYNEKLFF	TGTGCCAGCAGCGAGGGGAGATATAATGAAAAACTGTTTTTT
once	-	TRBV9	TRBJ1-3	CASSPWGDGNTIYF	TGTGCCAGCAGCCCTTGGGGGGATGGAAACACCATATATTTT
-	TRBD1	TRBV29-1	TRBJ2-1	CSASGGAYNEQFF	TGCAGCGCATCAGGGGGCGCTTACAATGAGCAGTTCTTC
-	-	TRBV5-6	TRBJ2-4	CASSNYGENIQYF	TGTGCCAGCAGCAATTATGGGGAAAACATTCAGTACTTC
-	TRBD2	TRBV30	TRBJ2-1	CAWTGLAAKNEQFF	TGTGCCTGGACGGGACTAGCGGCCAAGAATGAGCAGTTCTTC
few	-	TRBV27	TRBJ2-7	CASSLGYEQYF	TGTGCCAGCAGTTTGGGCTACGAGCAGTACTTC
-	-	TRBV6-6	TRBJ2-7	CATFDGYEQYF	TGTGCCACCTTCGACGGCTACGAGCAGTACTTC
few	-	TRBV20-1	TRBJ2-5	CSASQETQYF	TGCAGTGCTAGCCAAGAGACCCAGTACTTC
-	TRBD1	TRBV27	TRBJ2-7	CASSSLGQGRHYEQYF	TGTGCCAGCAGTTCCCTCGGACAGGGCCGTCACTACGAGCAGTACTTC
-	TRBD2	TRBV9	TRBJ2-2	CASSPHPGLAGGNGELFF	TGTGCCAGCAGCCCCCACCCCGGACTAGCGGGAGGTAACGGGGAGCTGTTTTTT
-	-	TRBV6-1	TRBJ1-3	CASSEAFTGRNPGHTIYF	TGTGCCAGCAGTGAAGCGTTCACAGGGCGGAACCCCGGTCACACCATATATTTT
-	TRBD2	TRBV4-2	TRBJ2-1	CASSHRTLAGDYNEQFF	TGTGCCAGCAGCCATCGAACCCTAGCGGGAGACTACAATGAGCAGTTCTTC
-	TRBD1	TRBV28	TRBJ1-2	CASSSIWGLTGGVYGYTF	TGTGCCAGCAGTTCTATATGGGGCTTAACAGGGGGTGTCTATGGCTACACCTTC
-	-	TRBV27	TRBJ1-1	CASSFPGNTEAFF	TGTGCCAGCAGTTTCCCGGGGAACACTGAAGCTTTCTTT
-	TRBD1	TRBV9	TRBJ2-1	CASSEPGTGINEQFF	TGTGCCAGCAGCGAACCCGGGACAGGGATCAATGAGCAGTTCTTC
-	TRBD1	TRBV7-8	TRBJ1-2	CASSPTGGAGGYTF	TGTGCCAGCAGCCCGACAGGGGGCGCGGGGGGCTACACCTTC
-	TRBD1	TRBV27	TRBJ1-6	CASRLTGASPLHF	TGTGCCAGCAGGCTGACAGGGGCTTCACCCCTCCACTTT
few	TRBD2	TRBV29-1	TRBJ2-7	CSVGGEGVEQYF	TGCAGCGTTGGAGGGGAGGGCGTCGAGCAGTACTTC
-	-	TRBV13	TRBJ2-7	CASSLLGGTGEQYF	TGTGCCAGCAGCTTACTGGGGGGAACCGGCGAGCAGTACTTC
-	-	TRBV5-4	TRBJ1-2	CASRKNTGKESYGYTF	TGTGCCAGCAGGAAGAACACAGGGAAGGAGTCCTATGGCTACACCTTC
few	-	TRBV5-1	TRBJ1-1	CASSPSFDRNTEAFF	TGCGCCAGCAGCCCCAGTTTCGACAGGAACACTGAAGCTTTCTTT
once	-	TRBV4-1	TRBJ1-1	CASSRGVGVTEAFF	TGCGCCAGCAGCCGAGGGGTCGGAGTCACTGAAGCTTTCTTT
few	-	TRBV10-2	TRBJ1-5	CASTPGVNQPQHF	TGCGCTAGCACACCAGGCGTCAATCAGCCCCAGCATTTT
-	TRBD1	TRBV18	TRBJ2-4	CASSPYRGPIGKNIQYF	TGTGCCAGCTCACCGTACAGGGGCCCGATTGGCAAAAACATTCAGTACTTC
-	TRBD1	TRBV10-1	TRBJ1-2	CARTGGDGYTF	TGCGCCAGAACAGGGGGGGATGGCTACACCTTC
-	-	TRBV28	TRBJ2-3	CASSFSDSTDTQYF	TGTGCCAGCAGTTTCAGCGATAGCACAGATACGCAGTATTTT
medium-sized	-	TRBV18	TRBJ2-5	CASSPSQEQETQYF	TGTGCCAGCTCACCAAGCCAGGAACAAGAGACCCAGTACTTC
few	-	TRBV4-1	TRBJ2-2	CASSQGWWNTGELFF	TGCGCCAGCAGCCAAGGGTGGTGGAACACCGGGGAGCTGTTTTTT
-	-	TRBV7-9	TRBJ1-3	CASSLGRSSGNTIYF	TGTGCCAGCAGCTTAGGCAGAAGCTCTGGAAACACCATATATTTT
-	TRBD2	TRBV7-9	TRBJ2-7	CASSLEWASGTTYEQYF	TGTGCCAGCAGCTTAGAATGGGCTAGCGGAACTACCTACGAGCAGTACTTC
few	-	TRBV30	TRBJ1-1	CAWSWGDTEAFF	TGTGCCTGGAGTTGGGGAGACACTGAAGCTTTCTTT
-	-	TRBV21-1	TRBJ2-6	CASSPTSGRSGANVLTF	TGTGCCAGCAGCCCAACTAGCGGGAGGTCTGGGGCCAACGTCCTGACTTTC
once	TRBD1	TRBV2	TRBJ2-5	CASSPWDRQQETQYF	TGTGCCAGCAGTCCCTGGGACAGACAGCAAGAGACCCAGTACTTC
-	-	TRBV7-9	TRBJ2-1	CASSHGGFEGNEQFF	TGTGCCAGCAGCCACGGGGGTTTCGAGGGCAATGAGCAGTTCTTC
-	-	TRBV4-2	TRBJ2-7	CASSQGTAEQYF	TGTGCCAGCAGCCAAGGGACTGCCGAGCAGTACTTC
-	TRBD1	TRBV9	TRBJ1-4	CASSVEGGPAVANEKLFF	TGTGCCAGCAGCGTAGAAGGGGGCCCGGCGGTAGCTAATGAAAAACTGTTTTTT
-	-	TRBV9	TRBJ2-2	CASSVGDTGELFF	TGTGCCAGCAGCGTAGGGGACACCGGGGAGCTGTTTTTT
-	TRBD2	TRBV7-2	TRBJ2-1	CASSLVGSGGYNEQFF	TGTGCCAGCAGCTTAGTTGGGTCGGGAGGGTACAATGAGCAGTTCTTC